Each of the 5 T cell receptor beta chains below was sequenced from the same sample in a study of shared clonotypes between healthy human individuals. Produced via immunoSEQ multiplex PCR; TCRdb's table is partial and in-frame only. The sample comprises approximately 2.5 million clones, around 90% of which are singletons, and around 0.15% rests with the top ten. Sequencing was done on a sample of naive CD4+ T cells sorted from blood. Regarding subset: CD45RA+ positively selected. The receptors here all came from a man younger than 35 in good health.

The genes are TRBV19 and TRBJ2-6; TRBD1 aligns across 10 bases. CDR1 LNHDA and CDR2 SQIVND come from the germline V gene (reference sequence). The CDR3 extends over 16 amino acids. The V and J ends lost 7 bases and 5 bases, in that order; junction bases with no gene match: 8. CDR3 DNA: TGTGCCAGTACGTCGGAGGGACAGGGGAGGGCCAACGTCCTGACTTTC. It encodes CASTSEGQGRANVLTF.

Details on this clone: Other DNA sequences within the sample encode an identical CDR3. The chain couples TRBV29-1 to TRBJ2-5; 10 nucleotides line up with TRBD1. CDR1 and CDR2 (germline): SQVTM, ANQGSEA. The junction had 6 bases not matched to a gene; V was cut back by 6 bases and J by 5 bases. The CDR3 covers 13 residues. The CDR3 coding sequence is TGCAGCGTGGAGACAGGGGGCCGGGAGACCCAGTACTTC. It specifies CSVETGGRETQYF. Based on the CDR3 plus reference TRBV29-1 and TRBJ2-5, the full variable domain is SAVISQKPSRDICQRGTSLTIQCQVDSQVTMMFWYRQQPGQSLTLIATANQGSEATYESGFVIDKFPISRPNLTFSTLTVSNMSPEDSSIYLCSVETGGRETQYFGPGTRLLVL.

This clone was seen only a few times. The V call is TRBV9, the J call TRBJ1-1, with D uncertain. The CDR3 loop spans 12 amino acids. The germline gives CDR1 SGDLS, CDR2 YYNGEE. V was pared by 7 bases and J by 0 bases, with 7 bases between. The CDR3 reads CASSPVNTEAFF. CDR3 DNA sequence: TGTGCCAGCTCCCCCGTGAACACTGAAGCTTTCTTT.

The rearrangement links TRBV30 to TRBJ1-4, with a weak D call TRBD1 (6 bases). Germline CDR1 is GTSNPN and CDR2 is SVGIG (reference sequence). This CDR3 has 14 amino acids. CDR3 region: CAGAGARSKGKLFF. CDR3 bases: TGTGCGGGGGCAGGGGCCCGGTCTAAAGGAAAACTGTTTTTT.

This chain uses TRBV5-1 with TRBJ2-7; 12 bases line up with TRBD2. This CDR3 spans 16 amino acids. V was pared by 1 base and J by 6 bases, with 8 bases of the junction left unmatched. Germline V gene data show CDR1 as SGHRS and CDR2 as YFSETQ. CDR3 region: CASSLSILAGGREQYF. CDR3 DNA sequence: TGCGCCAGCAGCTTGTCGATCCTAGCGGGGGGGCGCGAGCAGTACTTC. Full variable domain (rest looked up from reference TRBV5-1 and TRBJ2-7): KAGVTQTPRYLIKTRGQQVTLSCSPISGHRSVSWYQQTPGQGLQFLFEYFSETQRNKGNFPGRFSGRQFSNSRSEMNVSTLELGDSALYLCASSLSILAGGREQYFGPGTRLTVT.